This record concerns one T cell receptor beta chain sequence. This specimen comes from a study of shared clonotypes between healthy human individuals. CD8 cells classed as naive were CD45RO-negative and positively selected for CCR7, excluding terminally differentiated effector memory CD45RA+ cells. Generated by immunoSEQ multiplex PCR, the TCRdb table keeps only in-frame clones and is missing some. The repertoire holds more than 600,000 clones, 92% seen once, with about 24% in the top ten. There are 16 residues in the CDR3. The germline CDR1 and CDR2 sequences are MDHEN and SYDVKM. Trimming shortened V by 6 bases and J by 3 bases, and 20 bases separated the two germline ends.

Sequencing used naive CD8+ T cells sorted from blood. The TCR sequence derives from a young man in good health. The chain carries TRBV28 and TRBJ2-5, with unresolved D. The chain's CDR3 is CASSFNLYSREETQYF. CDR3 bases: TGTGCCAGCAGCTTCAACCTATATAGCCGGGAAGAGACCCAGTACTTC. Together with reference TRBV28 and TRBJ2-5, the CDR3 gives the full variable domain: DVKVTQSSRYLVKRTGEKVFLECVQDMDHENMFWYRQDPGLGLRLIYFSYDVKMKEKGDIPEGYSVSREKKERFSLILESASTNQTSMYLCASSFNLYSREETQYFGPGTRLLVL.